This T cell receptor (beta chain) comes out of a study of blood T cell repertoires in COVID-19. Whole-study context: Samples representing acute and convalescent COVID-19 were sourced from the United States, Italy and Spain.

Profiled with immunoSEQ multiplex PCR; TCRdb holds only in-frame clones, not every one. Here the sample spans 250,000 to 350,000 clones, roughly 83% being singletons. The sample comprised peripheral blood. The clonotype comes from a woman in her 50s with acute or convalescent COVID-19.

For the CDR3, the DNA is TGCGCCAGCAGCTTACAGGGTCTCACCGGGGAGCTGTTTTTT. It yields the protein CASSLQGLTGELFF. This rearrangement joins TRBV5-1 to TRBJ2-2, with a tentative D call TRBD1 (6 bases). Germline V lookup: CDR1 SGHRS, CDR2 YFSETQ. The CDR3 loop spans 14 amino acids. V was shortened by 2 bases and J by 4 bases, with 9 bases between the two germline ends.